The TCR beta chain described here comes from a study of blood T cells in healthy people across ages. Then a second PCR, running roughly 7 to 11 cycles, was carried out with a sample-barcoded 5' primer and a J-beta primer mix. Each cDNA molecule, via a template-switch adaptor with 12 random nucleotides, was tagged. CDR3-containing paired-end reads numbered at least 2.5 million in each sample. TCRdb reanalysed the 5' RACE reads using MiXCR and keeps one entry per CDR3 protein. This sample has 1.5 million to 2 million distinct CDR3 sequences, with around half found just once. The CDR3 extends over 16 amino acids. V lost 7 bases and J lost 4, with 22 bases in between.

Sequenced sample: blood. V and J are TRBV12-3 or TRBV12-4 and TRBJ1-2, with D tentatively TRBD1 (6 bases). This receptor was identified in a middle-aged woman in good health. The CDR3 spells CASTRAGTKAGYGYTF. For the CDR3, the DNA is TGTGCCAGCACCAGAGCCGGGACAAAAGCCGGCTATGGCTACACCTTC.